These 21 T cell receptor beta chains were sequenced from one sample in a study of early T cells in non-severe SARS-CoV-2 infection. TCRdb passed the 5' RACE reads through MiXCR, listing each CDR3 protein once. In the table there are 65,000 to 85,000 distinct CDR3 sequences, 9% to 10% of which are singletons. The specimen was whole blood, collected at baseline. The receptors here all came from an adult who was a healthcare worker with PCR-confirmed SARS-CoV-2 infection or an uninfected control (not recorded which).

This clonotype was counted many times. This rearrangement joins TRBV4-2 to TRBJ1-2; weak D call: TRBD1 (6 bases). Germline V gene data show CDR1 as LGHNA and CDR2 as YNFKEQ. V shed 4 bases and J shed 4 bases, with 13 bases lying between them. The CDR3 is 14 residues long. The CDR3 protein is CASSPPTGVYGYTF. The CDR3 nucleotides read TGTGCCAGCAGCCCCCCGACAGGAGTCTATGGCTACACCTTC.

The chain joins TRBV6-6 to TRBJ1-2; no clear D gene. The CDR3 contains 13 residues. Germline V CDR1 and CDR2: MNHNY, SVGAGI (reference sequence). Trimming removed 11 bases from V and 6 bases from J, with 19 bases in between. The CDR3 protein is CASRRSGEDGYTF. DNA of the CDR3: TGTGCCTCCCGACGGTCAGGAGAGGATGGCTACACCTTC.

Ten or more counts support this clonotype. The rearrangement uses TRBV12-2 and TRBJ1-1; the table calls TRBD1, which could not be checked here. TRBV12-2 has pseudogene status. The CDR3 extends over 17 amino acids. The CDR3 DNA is TGTGCAAGTCGCTTGCGGGGGCCAGGGGTTGGATGTGGTGAAGCTTTCTTT. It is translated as CASRLRGPGVGCGEAFF.

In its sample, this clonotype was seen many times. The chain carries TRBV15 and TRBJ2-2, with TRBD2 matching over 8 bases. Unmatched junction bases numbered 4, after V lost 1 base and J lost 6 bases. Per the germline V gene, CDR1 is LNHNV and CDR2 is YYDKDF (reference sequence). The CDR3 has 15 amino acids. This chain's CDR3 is CATSRVPSGSGELFF. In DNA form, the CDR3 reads TGTGCCACCAGCAGAGTCCCTAGCGGGTCCGGGGAGCTGTTTTTT.

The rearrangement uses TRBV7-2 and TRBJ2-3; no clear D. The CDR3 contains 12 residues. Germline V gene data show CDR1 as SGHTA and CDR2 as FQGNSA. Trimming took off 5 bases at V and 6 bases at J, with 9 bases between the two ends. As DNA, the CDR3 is TGTGCCAGCAGCACTTATCCGGATACGCAGTATTTT. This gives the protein CASSTYPDTQYF. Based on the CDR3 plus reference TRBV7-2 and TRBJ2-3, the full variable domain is GAGVSQSPSNKVTEKGKDVELRCDPISGHTALYWYRQSLGQGLEFLIYFQGNSAPDKSGLPSDRFSAERTGGSVSTLTIQRTQQEDSAVYLCASSTYPDTQYFGPGTRLTVL.

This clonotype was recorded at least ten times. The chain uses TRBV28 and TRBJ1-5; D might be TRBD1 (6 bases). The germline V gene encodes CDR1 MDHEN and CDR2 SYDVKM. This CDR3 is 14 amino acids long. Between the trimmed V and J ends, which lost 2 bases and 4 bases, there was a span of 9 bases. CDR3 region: CASSLQGWNQPQHF. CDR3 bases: TGTGCCAGCAGTTTACAGGGGTGGAATCAGCCCCAGCATTTT.

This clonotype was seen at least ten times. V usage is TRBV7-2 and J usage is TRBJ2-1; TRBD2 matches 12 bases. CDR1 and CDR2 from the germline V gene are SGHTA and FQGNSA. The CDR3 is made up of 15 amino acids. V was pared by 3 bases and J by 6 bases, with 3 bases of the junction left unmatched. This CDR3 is CASSLTSGSFNEQFF. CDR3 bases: TGTGCCAGCAGCTTGACTAGCGGGAGCTTCAATGAGCAGTTCTTC.

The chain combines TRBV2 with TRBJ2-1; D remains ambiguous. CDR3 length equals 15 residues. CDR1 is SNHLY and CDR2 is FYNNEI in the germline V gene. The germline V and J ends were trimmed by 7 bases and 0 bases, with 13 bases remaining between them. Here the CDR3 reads CASNETAGSYNEQFF. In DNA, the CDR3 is TGTGCCAGCAATGAGACGGCTGGCTCCTACAATGAGCAGTTCTTC. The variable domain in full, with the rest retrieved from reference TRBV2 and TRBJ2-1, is EPEVTQTPSHQVTQMGQEVILRCVPISNHLYFYWYRQILGQKVEFLVSFYNNEISEKSEIFDDQFSVERPDGSNFTLKIRSTKLEDSAMYFCASNETAGSYNEQFFGPGTRLTVL.

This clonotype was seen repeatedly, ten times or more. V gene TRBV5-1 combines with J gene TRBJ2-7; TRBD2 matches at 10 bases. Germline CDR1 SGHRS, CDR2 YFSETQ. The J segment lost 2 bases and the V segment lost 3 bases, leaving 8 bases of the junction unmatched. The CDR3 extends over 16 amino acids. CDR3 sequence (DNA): TGCGCCAGCAGCTGGACCTTAGCGGGAGGCGCCTACGAGCAGTACTTC. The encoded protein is CASSWTLAGGAYEQYF.

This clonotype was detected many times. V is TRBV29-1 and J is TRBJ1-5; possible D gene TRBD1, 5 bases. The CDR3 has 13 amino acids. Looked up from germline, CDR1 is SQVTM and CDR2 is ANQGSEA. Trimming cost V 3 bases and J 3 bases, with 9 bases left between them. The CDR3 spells CSVELGHNQPQHF. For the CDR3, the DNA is TGCAGCGTTGAGCTGGGGCACAATCAGCCCCAGCATTTT.

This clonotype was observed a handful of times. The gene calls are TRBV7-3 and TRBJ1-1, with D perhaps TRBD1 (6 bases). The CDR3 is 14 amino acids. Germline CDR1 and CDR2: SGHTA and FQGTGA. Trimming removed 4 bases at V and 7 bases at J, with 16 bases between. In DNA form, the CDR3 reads TGTGCCAGCAGCTCCTCACAGGGACGGGGTGAAGCTTTCTTT. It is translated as CASSSSQGRGEAFF.

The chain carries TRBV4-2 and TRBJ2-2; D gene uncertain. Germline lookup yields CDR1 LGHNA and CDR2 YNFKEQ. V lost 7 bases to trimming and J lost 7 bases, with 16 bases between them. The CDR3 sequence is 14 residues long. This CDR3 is CASTPRVESGELFF. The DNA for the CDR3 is TGTGCCAGCACCCCAAGGGTGGAGAGCGGGGAGCTGTTTTTT.

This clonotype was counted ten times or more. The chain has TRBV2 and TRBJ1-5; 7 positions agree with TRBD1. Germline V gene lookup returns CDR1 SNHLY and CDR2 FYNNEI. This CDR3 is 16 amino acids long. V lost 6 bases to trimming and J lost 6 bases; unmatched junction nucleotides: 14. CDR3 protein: CASRSQLDRSSQPQHF. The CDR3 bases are TGTGCCAGCAGATCACAATTGGACAGGTCATCTCAGCCCCAGCATTTT.

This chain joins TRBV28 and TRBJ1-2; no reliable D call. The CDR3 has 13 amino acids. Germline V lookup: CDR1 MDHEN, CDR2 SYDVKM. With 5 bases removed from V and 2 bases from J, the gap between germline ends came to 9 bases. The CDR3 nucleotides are TGTGCCAGCAGTATACAGAAAAACTATGGCTACACCTTC. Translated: CASSIQKNYGYTF.

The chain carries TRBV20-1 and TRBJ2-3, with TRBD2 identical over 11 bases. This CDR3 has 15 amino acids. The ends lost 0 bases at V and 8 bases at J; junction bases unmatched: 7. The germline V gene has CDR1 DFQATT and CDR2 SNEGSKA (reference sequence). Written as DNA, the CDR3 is TGCAGTGCTAGAGATCCAACTAGCGGGAGCGTTACGCAGTATTTT. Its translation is CSARDPTSGSVTQYF.

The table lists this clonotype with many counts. The CDR3 is CASSYSHTGELFF. The DNA of the CDR3 is TGTGCCAGCAGTTACTCTCACACCGGGGAGCTGTTTTTT. This rearrangement joins TRBV6-5 to TRBJ2-2; D remains unclear. Germline lookup yields CDR1 MNHEY and CDR2 SVGAGI. The CDR3 contains 13 residues. Trimming pared 0 bases from V and 3 bases from J, leaving 2 bases between.

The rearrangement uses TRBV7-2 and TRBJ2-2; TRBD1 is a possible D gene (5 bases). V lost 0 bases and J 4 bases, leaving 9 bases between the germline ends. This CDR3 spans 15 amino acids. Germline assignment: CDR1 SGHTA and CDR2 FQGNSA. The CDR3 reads CASSLAGAATGELFF. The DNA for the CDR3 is TGTGCCAGCAGCTTAGCAGGGGCGGCCACCGGGGAGCTGTTTTTT.

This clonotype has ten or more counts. CDR3: CATSDGQARGYTF. The DNA of the CDR3 is TGTGCCACCAGTGATGGGCAGGCGAGGGGCTACACCTTC. The genes are TRBV24-1 and TRBJ1-2, with D hard to call. The CDR3 is 13 residues long. The germline V and J ends were trimmed by 3 bases and 8 bases, with 12 bases remaining between them. Germline loops: CDR1 KGHDR, CDR2 SFDVKD.

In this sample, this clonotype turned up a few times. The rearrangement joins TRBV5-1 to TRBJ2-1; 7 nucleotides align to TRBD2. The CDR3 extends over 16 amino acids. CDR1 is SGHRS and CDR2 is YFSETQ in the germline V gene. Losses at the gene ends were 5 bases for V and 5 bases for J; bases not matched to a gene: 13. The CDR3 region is CASREGSGLRDNEQFF. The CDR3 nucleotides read TGCGCCAGCAGAGAGGGGTCGGGACTAAGAGACAATGAGCAGTTCTTC.

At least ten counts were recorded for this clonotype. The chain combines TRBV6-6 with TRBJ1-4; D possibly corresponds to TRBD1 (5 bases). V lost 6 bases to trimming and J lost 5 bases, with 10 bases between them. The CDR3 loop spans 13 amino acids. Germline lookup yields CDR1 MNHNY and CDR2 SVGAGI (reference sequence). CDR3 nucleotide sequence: TGTGCCAGCAGGACAGAAGAGAATGAAAAACTGTTTTTT. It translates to CASRTEENEKLFF.

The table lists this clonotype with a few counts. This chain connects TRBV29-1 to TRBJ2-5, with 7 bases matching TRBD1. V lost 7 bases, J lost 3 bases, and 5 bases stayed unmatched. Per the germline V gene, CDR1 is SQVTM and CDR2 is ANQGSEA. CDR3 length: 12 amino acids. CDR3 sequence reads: CSARTGEETQYF. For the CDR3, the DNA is TGCAGCGCCCGGACAGGAGAAGAGACCCAGTACTTC.